Sequencing of this TCR beta chain was carried out in a study of T cells after yellow fever vaccination. The table lists this clonotype with many counts. TCRdb re-called the 5' RACE reads through MiXCR, storing one row per CDR3 protein. The sample records fewer than 450,000 distinct CDR3 sequences, 3% to 4.5% being singletons. This sample comprised PBMCs, obtained 5 days after the yellow fever booster vaccination. The sequence was collected from a man younger than 30 who received the YFV17D yellow fever vaccine.

The CDR3 bases are TGCGCCAGCGGTGCGGGGAACACCGGGGAGCTGTTTTTT. Amino acids: CASGAGNTGELFF. This sequence joins TRBV5-1 and TRBJ2-2, with D perhaps TRBD2 (5 bases). Germline V CDR1 and CDR2: SGHRS, YFSETQ. V was trimmed by 7 bases and J by 1 base, leaving 8 bases between them. CDR3 length: 13 amino acids.